A selection of T cell receptor beta chains follows, all from one sample in a study of CD8+ T cells in alopecia areata. Method: immunoSEQ multiplex PCR; TCRdb's copy keeps in-frame clones and lacks some. The data show roughly 30,000 clones, approximately 60% seen once. Sequencing was performed on NKG2D-high CD8+ T cells sorted from blood. These receptors were obtained from a human donor with alopecia areata. CDR3s include the opening cysteine and the closing phenylalanine or tryptophan. D genes are given only for firm matches. Rows may omit the clone size; those that give it use once, few, many or a size class.

clone_size j_call d_call v_call cdr3_aa cdr3_nt
medium-sized TRBJ2-7 NA TRBV7-9 CASSLDMGHEQYF TGTGCCAGCAGCTTAGACATGGGGCACGAGCAGTACTTC
NA TRBJ2-4 NA TRBV4-3 CASSQGLGAENIQYF TGCGCCAGCAGCCAAGGGTTGGGGGCTGAAAACATTCAGTACTTC
NA TRBJ2-7 NA TRBV7-9 CASSLDSSYEQYF TGTGCCAGCAGCTTAGACAGCTCCTACGAGCAGTACTTC
NA TRBJ2-7 NA TRBV27 CASSSGTSLYEQYF TGTGCCAGCAGTTCTGGCACTTCGCTCTACGAGCAGTACTTC
NA TRBJ2-1 NA TRBV4-2 CASSQSSRPNEQFF TGTGCCAGCAGCCAATCTAGCAGACCCAATGAGCAGTTCTTC
few TRBJ1-5 NA TRBV2 CASSETGNNQPQHF TGTGCCAGCAGTGAAACCGGGAACAATCAGCCCCAGCATTTT
NA TRBJ2-1 TRBD2 TRBV5-4 CASSQSGRGNNEQFF TGTGCCAGCAGCCAAAGCGGGAGGGGTAACAATGAGCAGTTCTTC
NA TRBJ1-2 NA TRBV7-9 CASSLSTASEGYTF TGTGCCAGCAGCTTATCGACAGCCTCGGAGGGCTACACCTTC
NA TRBJ2-7 TRBD1 TRBV10-3 CAISEGQGTGYEQYF TGTGCCATCAGTGAGGGACAGGGGACTGGGTACGAGCAGTACTTC
once TRBJ2-5 NA TRBV7-6 CASSLAWVSETQYF TGTGCCAGCAGCTTAGCGTGGGTTTCAGAGACCCAGTACTTC
NA TRBJ2-3 NA TRBV6-6 CASSYLVSTDTQYF TGTGCCAGCAGTTACCTCGTGAGCACAGATACGCAGTATTTT
few TRBJ1-2 NA TRBV5-5 CASSLEVVSYYGYTF TGTGCCAGCAGCTTGGAGGTAGTCAGCTATTATGGCTACACCTTC
NA TRBJ2-4 NA TRBV28 CASSLSLGTENIQYF TGTGCCAGCAGTTTGTCCCTTGGGACGGAAAACATTCAGTACTTC
NA TRBJ2-2 TRBD1 TRBV5-1 CASSSPGQGNTGELFF TGCGCCAGCAGTTCACCGGGACAGGGGAACACCGGGGAGCTGTTTTTT
few TRBJ2-5 TRBD1 TRBV29-1 CSVEVDRAGETQYF TGCAGCGTTGAGGTGGACAGGGCTGGTGAGACCCAGTACTTC
few TRBJ2-7 NA TRBV29-1 CSVRAGNYEQYF TGCAGCGTGAGAGCCGGGAACTACGAGCAGTACTTC
NA TRBJ2-1 NA TRBV27 CASSGVRNEQFF TGTGCCAGCAGTGGGGTGCGCAATGAGCAGTTCTTC
NA TRBJ1-2 NA TRBV30 CAWMRQNYGYTF TGTGCCTGGATGCGACAGAACTATGGCTACACCTTC
NA TRBJ2-1 TRBD2 TRBV5-4 CASSLGLAVISSYNEQFF TGTGCCAGCAGCTTGGGACTAGCGGTGATTAGCTCCTACAATGAGCAGTTCTTC
few TRBJ2-7 NA TRBV29-1 CSVVTGAYEQYF TGCAGCGTTGTTACTGGAGCGTACGAGCAGTACTTC
NA TRBJ2-5 TRBD1 TRBV4-3 CASSSQQGSGETQYF TGCGCCAGCAGCAGTCAACAGGGGTCGGGAGAGACCCAGTACTTC
NA TRBJ2-1 NA TRBV15 CATRSGTSYNEQFF TGTGCCACCAGATCCGGGACCTCCTACAATGAGCAGTTCTTC
NA TRBJ1-4 TRBD1 TRBV23-1 CASSQSWTGRPSNEKLFF TGCGCCAGCAGTCAATCGTGGACAGGGAGACCTTCGAATGAAAAACTGTTTTTT
NA TRBJ2-2 NA TRBV29-1 CSVKGANTGELFF TGCAGCGTAAAGGGGGCGAACACCGGGGAGCTGTTTTTT
NA TRBJ2-7 TRBD1 TRBV6-5 CASSEGQGSYEQYF TGTGCCAGCAGTGAGGGACAGGGTTCCTACGAGCAGTACTTC
NA TRBJ2-2 NA TRBV5-4 CASSLLIQNTGELFF TGTGCCAGCAGCTTGTTGATCCAGAACACCGGGGAGCTGTTTTTT
NA TRBJ1-1 NA TRBV29-1 CSVINGMNTEAFF TGCAGCGTTATAAACGGAATGAACACTGAAGCTTTCTTT
few TRBJ1-2 NA TRBV15 CATSRENNYGYTF TGTGCCACCAGCAGGGAAAATAACTATGGCTACACCTTC
NA TRBJ2-5 NA TRBV5-6 CASSLPWGTKETQYF TGTGCCAGCAGCTTACCGTGGGGCACCAAAGAGACCCAGTACTTC
once TRBJ2-7 TRBD1 TRBV4-1 CASSQRTGDEQYF TGCGCCAGCAGCCAGCGGACAGGGGACGAGCAGTACTTC
NA TRBJ2-7 TRBD1 TRBV7-9 CASSLFQGAIYEQYF TGTGCCAGCAGCTTATTTCAGGGGGCTATCTACGAGCAGTACTTC
NA TRBJ2-3 NA TRBV29-1 CSVPNPRDTQYF TGCAGCGTTCCAAACCCCCGAGATACGCAGTATTTT
NA TRBJ2-5 NA TRBV4-1 CASSQVSGEETQYF TGCGCCAGCAGCCAAGTGTCCGGGGAAGAGACCCAGTACTTC
once TRBJ1-1 NA TRBV2 CASSERGLTVMNTEAFF TGTGCCAGCAGTGAAAGGGGACTTACAGTGATGAACACTGAAGCTTTCTTT
NA TRBJ2-5 NA TRBV2 CASSDKGPAVETQYF TGTGCCAGCAGTGATAAGGGGCCGGCCGTGGAGACCCAGTACTTC
NA TRBJ2-7 TRBD1 TRBV13 CASSAFGDRGHEQYF TGTGCCAGCAGCGCCTTTGGAGACAGGGGGCACGAGCAGTACTTC
NA TRBJ1-1 TRBD1 TRBV5-1 CASSLRTGTFMNTEAFF TGCGCCAGCAGCTTACGGACAGGGACGTTTATGAACACTGAAGCTTTCTTT
NA TRBJ2-7 TRBD1 TRBV4-1 CASSQGTGLSYEQYF TGCGCCAGCAGCCAGGGGACAGGGTTATCCTACGAGCAGTACTTC
few TRBJ2-1 TRBD2 TRBV10-3 CAISGIAGYNEQFF TGTGCCATCAGTGGTATAGCGGGATACAATGAGCAGTTCTTC
once TRBJ2-1 NA TRBV27 CASSSRTIEQFF TGTGCCAGCAGTTCCCGGACTATTGAGCAGTTCTTC
NA TRBJ1-5 TRBD1 TRBV2 CASRRGQGVQPQHF TGTGCCAGCAGGAGGGGACAGGGCGTTCAGCCCCAGCATTTT
NA TRBJ2-7 NA TRBV21-1 CASRPLAESYEQYF TGTGCCAGCCGACCGCTAGCGGAGAGCTACGAGCAGTACTTC
few TRBJ2-3 NA TRBV4-1 CASSQGTTDTQYF TGCGCCAGCAGCCAAGGGACCACAGATACGCAGTATTTT
few TRBJ1-1 NA TRBV19 CATNLGGGTEAFF TGTGCCACTAACTTGGGTGGTGGCACTGAAGCTTTCTTT
NA TRBJ2-7 NA TRBV6-5 CASSLQEAYEQYF TGTGCCAGCAGCCTCCAGGAAGCCTACGAGCAGTACTTC
few TRBJ2-1 TRBD1 TRBV29-1 CSGDRSNNEQFF TGCAGCGGGGACAGGTCGAACAATGAGCAGTTCTTC
NA TRBJ2-2 TRBD2 TRBV29-1 CSGTMGLAFNTGELFF TGCAGCGGGACGATGGGACTAGCGTTTAACACCGGGGAGCTGTTTTTT
few TRBJ2-7 NA TRBV5-4 CASSLGPPSYEQYF TGTGCCAGCAGCTTGGGCCCACCCTCCTACGAGCAGTACTTC
NA TRBJ2-1 NA TRBV29-1 CSVEDRELYNEQFF TGCAGCGTTGAAGACCGGGAGCTGTACAATGAGCAGTTCTTC
NA TRBJ2-1 NA TRBV6-5 CASSLGAVSYNEQFF TGTGCCAGCAGTTTGGGAGCGGTCTCCTACAATGAGCAGTTCTTC
NA TRBJ2-7 TRBD2 TRBV7-9 CASSLWRELQNYEQYF TGTGCCAGCAGCTTATGGCGGGAGCTTCAAAACTACGAGCAGTACTTC
NA TRBJ2-7 TRBD2 TRBV4-1 CASSQGQGRGLAGVYEQYF TGCGCCAGCAGCCAAGGACAGGGGAGAGGGCTAGCGGGAGTCTACGAGCAGTACTTC
NA TRBJ2-4 NA TRBV27 CASSYGNIQYF TGTGCCAGCAGTTACGGAAACATTCAGTACTTC
medium-sized TRBJ2-2 TRBD2 TRBV2 CASSVPGLAANTGELFF TGTGCCAGCAGTGTACCGGGACTAGCGGCGAACACCGGGGAGCTGTTTTTT
NA TRBJ2-4 NA TRBV29-1 CSVELATENIQYF TGCAGCGTTGAGCTAGCTACAGAAAACATTCAGTACTTC
NA TRBJ2-5 TRBD1 TRBV11-3 CASSSRDSQETQYF TGTGCCAGCAGCTCCCGGGACAGCCAAGAGACCCAGTACTTC
NA TRBJ2-2 NA TRBV7-6 CASSLGGYTGELFF TGTGCCAGCAGCTTAGGAGGTTACACCGGGGAGCTGTTTTTT
NA TRBJ1-5 TRBD1 TRBV4-1 CASSQSQGFDNQPQHF TGCGCCAGCAGCCAATCACAGGGGTTTGACAATCAGCCCCAGCATTTT
NA TRBJ2-2 NA TRBV11-2 CASSLLTGELFF TGTGCCAGCAGCTTATTAACCGGGGAGCTGTTTTTT